Presented here are 17 T cell receptor beta chains from one specimen sequenced in a study of blood T cells in healthy people across ages (dated by TCRdb to 2015 to 2017). The library was made by 5' RACE. A second about 7 to 12 cycle PCR used a sample-barcoded 5' primer and a J-beta primer mix. TCRdb passed the public sequencing reads through fastp at Q25 and MiXCR, retaining productive beta sequences. Each record represents a unique CDR3 protein, reported with the most common genes and DNA among its rows. For this sample there are fewer than 2,000,000 distinct CDR3 sequences; roughly two fifths appear just once. Jointly, the top ten make up roughly 23% of the sample. The sample was blood. The receptors were sampled from a human donor in good health.

This chain joins TRBV28 and TRBJ1-2; D is undetermined. The V end lost 6 bases, the J end lost 8 bases, and 22 bases lay between the germline ends. CDR1 is MDHEN, CDR2 SYDVKM, per germline. This CDR3 region has 15 residues. Here the CDR3 DNA reads TGTGCCAGCAGCCCCCCATTGGGTGGCACGAGGGGCTACACCTTC. Translating it yields CASSPPLGGTRGYTF.

The CDR3 here is CASSGGLLGEQFF. CDR3 DNA: TGTGCCAGCAGCGGGGGACTACTGGGTGAGCAGTTCTTC. The V and J genes are TRBV9 and TRBJ2-1; 7 positions agree with TRBD2. V shed 3 bases and J 9 bases; nucleotides not matched to a gene: 6. The CDR3 has 13 amino acids. Germline CDR1 is SGDLS and CDR2 is YYNGEE.

To note about this clonotype: Germline and junction disagree at one end, which may indicate a read error. This CDR3 reads CSATSDRGLSPLHF. Written as DNA, the CDR3 is TGTAGTGCTACTTCAGACAGGGGGCTTTCACCCCTCCACTTT. V usage is TRBV20-1 and J usage is TRBJ1-6; 10 nucleotides agree with TRBD1. The CDR3 consists of 14 residues. Germline CDR1 is DFQATT and CDR2 is SNEGSKA (reference sequence).

This sequence joins TRBV15 and TRBJ1-5; possibly TRBD1 for D (6 bases). V was pared by 1 base and J by 3 bases, with 10 bases between. In germline, CDR1 is LNHNV, CDR2 YYDKDF (reference sequence). The CDR3 length is 15 residues. CDR3 nucleotides: TGTGCCACCAGCAGAGGTGGACAGCACAATCAGCCCCAGCATTTT. Translating gives CATSRGGQHNQPQHF.

The table lists this clonotype with a few counts. V and J are TRBV4-2 and TRBJ2-7, with 8 bases matching TRBD1. Trimming at V came to 2 bases and at J to 0 bases, leaving 18 bases not matched to a gene. Germline V gene sequence: CDR1 LGHNA, CDR2 YNFKEQ. CDR3 length: 20 amino acids. This CDR3 is CASSQLPDRVFTGGSYEQYF. DNA for the CDR3: TGTGCCAGCAGCCAACTCCCAGATCGGGTCTTTACAGGGGGCTCCTACGAGCAGTACTTC.

On this clonotype itself: One junction end disagrees with the germline gene, perhaps due to a read error. This rearrangement joins TRBV7-3 to TRBJ2-1; TRBD1 is a possible D gene (6 bases). The CDR3 is 12 residues long. Germline V gives CDR1 SGHTA, CDR2 FQGTGA. In DNA form, the CDR3 reads TGTGCCAACAGCTTAAGCACAGGGGAGCAGTTCTTC. The encoded protein is CANSLSTGEQFF.

This clonotype was seen only a few times. The chain combines TRBV28 with TRBJ2-4, with D unresolved. The better agreement between TRBJ2-7 and the DNA end casts doubt on the J call. The germline gives CDR1 MDHEN, CDR2 SYDVKM. The CDR3 is 16 amino acids. The CDR3 sequence: CASSLPLGGDSYEQYF. CDR3 nucleotides: TGTGCCAGCAGTCTTCCTTTGGGTGGGGACTCCTACGAGCAGTACTTC.

This clonotype occurred a few times. The chain carries TRBV20-1 and TRBJ2-1; 7 nucleotides align to TRBD1. The CDR3 is 16 residues long. Germline loops: CDR1 DFQATT, CDR2 SNEGSKA (reference sequence). V shed 6 bases and J 3 bases; nucleotides not matched to a gene: 14. CDR3 sequence reads: CSATNPVTGLYNEQFF. DNA of the CDR3: TGCAGTGCCACAAACCCCGTGACAGGGCTCTACAATGAGCAGTTCTTC.

This clonotype has more than one count but fewer than ten. V usage is TRBV5-4 and J usage is TRBJ2-6; D could derive from TRBD1 or TRBD2 (5 bases each). This CDR3 is built from 18 residues. Germline loops: CDR1 SGHNT, CDR2 YYREEE (reference sequence). Trimming removed 6 bases from V and 2 bases from J, with 21 bases in between. In DNA, the CDR3 is TGTGCCAGCAACACTCGGGGAAGGGGTATCCCTGGGGCCAACGTCCTGACTTTC. Its protein product is CASNTRGRGIPGANVLTF.

This clonotype was observed a few times. The chain links TRBV5-6 to TRBJ2-5; the match to TRBD2 covers 10 bases. CDR1 is SGHDT and CDR2 is YYEEEE in the germline V gene. CDR3 length equals 17 residues. Trimming removed 4 bases from V and 11 bases from J; junction bases left unmatched: 20. CDR3 amino acids: CASSPRTSGASLGEQYF. CDR3 bases: TGTGCCAGCAGCCCGCGTACTAGCGGGGCCTCCCTCGGAGAGCAGTACTTC.

This clonotype showed up just a few times. The chain joins TRBV6-1 to TRBJ2-4; D could derive from TRBD1 or TRBD2 (6 bases each). The CDR3 totals 14 residues. V was clipped by 8 bases and J by 6 bases, with 17 bases between them. The V gene's germline CDR1 is MNHNS and CDR2 SASEGT. Here the CDR3 DNA reads TGTGCCAGCCGCACGGAGGGGGTCAGAAACATTCAGTACTTC. It encodes CASRTEGVRNIQYF.

The rearrangement links TRBV6-2 or TRBV6-3 to TRBJ1-5; D gene unclear. The ends were cut back, 2 bases at V and 9 bases at J, with 20 bases in the middle. This CDR3 comprises 16 residues. CDR1 is MNHEY and CDR2 is SVGEGT in the germline V gene. CDR3 in amino acids: CASSYIGPTVSAPQHF. CDR3 nucleotides: TGTGCCAGCAGTTACATCGGACCCACTGTATCAGCGCCCCAGCATTTT.

The rearrangement joins TRBV28 to TRBJ2-5; 7 bases are a match to TRBD1. CDR3 length: 13 residues. The germline CDR1 and CDR2 sequences are MDHEN and SYDVKM. V was pared by 6 bases and J by 5 bases, with 6 bases of the junction left unmatched. CDR3 bases: TGTGCCAGCAGAGAGACAGGGATGGAGACCCAGTACTTC. Residues: CASRETGMETQYF.

V and J are TRBV10-3 and TRBJ2-6, with 12 bases lining up with TRBD1. This CDR3 spans 17 amino acids. After removal of 5 bases from V and 3 bases from J, the junction contained 5 bases not matched to a gene. Germline loops: CDR1 ENHRY, CDR2 SYGVKD. The CDR3 DNA reads TGTGCCATCAGTCCCGGGACAGGGGGCAGTGGGGCCAACGTCCTGACTTTC. This gives the protein CAISPGTGGSGANVLTF.

This clonotype turned up a few times. The rearrangement uses TRBV4-1 and TRBJ2-1; 7 bases fit TRBD1. J lost 4 bases, V lost 1 base, and 7 bases had no gene match. This CDR3 has 16 amino acids. The germline V gene has CDR1 MGHRA and CDR2 YSYEKL. This chain's CDR3 is CASSQVTGTAYNEQFF. Here the CDR3 DNA reads TGCGCCAGCAGCCAAGTAACCGGGACAGCATACAATGAGCAGTTCTTC.

This clonotype was seen a few times. This chain links TRBV2 with TRBJ2-1; D may be TRBD1 (6 bases). In germline, CDR1 is SNHLY, CDR2 FYNNEI. V lost 4 bases to trimming and J lost 4 bases, with 11 bases between them. The CDR3 totals 14 residues. The DNA of the CDR3 is TGTGCCAGCAGTGCGGGACACTTATACAATGAGCAGTTCTTC. Protein sequence: CASSAGHLYNEQFF.

The chain joins TRBV7-9 to TRBJ2-1; tentatively, D is TRBD2 (5 bases). CDR1 is SEHNR, CDR2 FQNEAQ, per germline (reference sequence). The CDR3 is 14 amino acids. Between the trimmed V and J ends, which lost 1 base and 10 bases, there was a span of 14 bases. In DNA, the CDR3 is TGTGCCAGCAGCTTAGTGGAAGGGAGCAGCGAGCAGTTCTTC. Translated, it gives CASSLVEGSSEQFF.